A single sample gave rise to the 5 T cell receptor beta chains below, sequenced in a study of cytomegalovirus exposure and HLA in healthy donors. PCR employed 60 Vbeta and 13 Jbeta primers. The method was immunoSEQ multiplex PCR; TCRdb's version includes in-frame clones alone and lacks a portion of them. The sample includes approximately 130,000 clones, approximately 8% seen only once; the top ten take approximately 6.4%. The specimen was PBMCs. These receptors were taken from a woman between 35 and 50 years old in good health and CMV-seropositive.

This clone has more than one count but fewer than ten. The DNA of the CDR3 is TGCGCCAGCAGCCCCGGACTAGCGGGGGGCAATGAGCAGTTCTTC. It encodes CASSPGLAGGNEQFF. The rearrangement joins TRBV4-1 to TRBJ2-1, with 14 bases that match TRBD2. The CDR3 consists of 15 residues. Germline V gives CDR1 MGHRA, CDR2 YSYEKL. V gave up 4 bases and J gave up 6 bases; unmatched junction bases: 2.

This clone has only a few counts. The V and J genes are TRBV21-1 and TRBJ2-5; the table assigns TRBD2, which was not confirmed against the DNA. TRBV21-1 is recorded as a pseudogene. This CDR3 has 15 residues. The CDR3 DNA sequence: TGTGCCAGCAGCTCAAGGGGGGGGAGTGAAGAGACCCAGTACTTC. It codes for CASSSRGGSEETQYF.

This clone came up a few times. Here the CDR3 DNA reads TGCGCCAGCAGCCCTCCGGGACAGTCTAACAATGAGCAGTTCTTC. Amino acids: CASSPPGQSNNEQFF. The chain links TRBV5-1 to TRBJ2-1; TRBD1 matches 7 bases. The trim removed 4 bases at V and 5 bases at J, leaving 9 bases unmatched. Per germline, CDR1 SGHRS and CDR2 YFSETQ. The CDR3 consists of 15 residues.

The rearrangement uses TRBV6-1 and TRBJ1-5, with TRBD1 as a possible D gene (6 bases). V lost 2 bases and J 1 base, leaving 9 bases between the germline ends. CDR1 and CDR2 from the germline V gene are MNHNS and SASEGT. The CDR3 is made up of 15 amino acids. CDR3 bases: TGTGCCAGCAGTGAACAGGGGCTCAGCAATCAGCCCCAGCATTTT. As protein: CASSEQGLSNQPQHF.

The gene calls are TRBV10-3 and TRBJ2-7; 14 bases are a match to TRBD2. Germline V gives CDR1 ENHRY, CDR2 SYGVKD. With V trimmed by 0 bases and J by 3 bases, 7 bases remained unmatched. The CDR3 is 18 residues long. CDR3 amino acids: CAISESSGTSGGHYEQYF. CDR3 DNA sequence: TGTGCCATCAGTGAGTCGTCCGGGACTAGCGGGGGCCACTACGAGCAGTACTTC.